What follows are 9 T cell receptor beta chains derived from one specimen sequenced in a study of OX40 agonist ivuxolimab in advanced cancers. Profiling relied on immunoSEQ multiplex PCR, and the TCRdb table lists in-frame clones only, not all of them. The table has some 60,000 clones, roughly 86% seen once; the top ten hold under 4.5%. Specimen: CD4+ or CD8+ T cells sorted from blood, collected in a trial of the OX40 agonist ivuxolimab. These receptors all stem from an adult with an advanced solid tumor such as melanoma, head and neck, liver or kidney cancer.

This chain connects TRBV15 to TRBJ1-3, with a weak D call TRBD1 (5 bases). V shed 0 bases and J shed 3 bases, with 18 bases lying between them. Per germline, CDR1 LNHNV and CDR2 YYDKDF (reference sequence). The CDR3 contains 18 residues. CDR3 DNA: TGTGCCACCAGCAGAGATCTTTATGGGGGGGAGTTTGGAAACACCATATATTTT. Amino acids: CATSRDLYGGEFGNTIYF.

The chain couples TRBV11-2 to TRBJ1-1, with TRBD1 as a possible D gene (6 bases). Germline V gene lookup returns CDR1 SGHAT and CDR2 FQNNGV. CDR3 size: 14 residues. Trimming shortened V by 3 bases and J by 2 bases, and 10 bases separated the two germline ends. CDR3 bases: TGTGCCAGCAGCTTCCCAGGGGCAAACACTGAAGCTTTCTTT. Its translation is CASSFPGANTEAFF.

CDR3: CASSLVGGESYEQYF. As DNA, the CDR3 is TGTGCCAGCAGCTTAGTTGGTGGGGAATCCTACGAGCAGTACTTC. This rearrangement joins TRBV7-2 to TRBJ2-7; D is undetermined. V was cut by 1 base and J by 1 base, with 11 bases left in between. Germline-derived CDR1 and CDR2 are SGHTA and FQGNSA. The CDR3 has 15 amino acids.

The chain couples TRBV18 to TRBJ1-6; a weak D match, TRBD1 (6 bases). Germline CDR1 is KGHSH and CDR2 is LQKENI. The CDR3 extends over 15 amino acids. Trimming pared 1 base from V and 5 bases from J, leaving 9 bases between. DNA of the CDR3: TGTGCCAGCTCACCACAGGCAGGGGATAATTCACCCCTCCACTTT. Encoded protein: CASSPQAGDNSPLHF.

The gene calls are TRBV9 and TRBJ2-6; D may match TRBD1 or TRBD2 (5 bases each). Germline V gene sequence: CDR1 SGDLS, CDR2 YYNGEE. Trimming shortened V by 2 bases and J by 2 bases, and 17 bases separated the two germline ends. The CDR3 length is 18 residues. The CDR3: CASSVGLFVGAGANVLTF. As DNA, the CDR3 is TGTGCCAGCAGCGTCGGGCTCTTTGTGGGGGCTGGGGCCAACGTCCTGACTTTC.

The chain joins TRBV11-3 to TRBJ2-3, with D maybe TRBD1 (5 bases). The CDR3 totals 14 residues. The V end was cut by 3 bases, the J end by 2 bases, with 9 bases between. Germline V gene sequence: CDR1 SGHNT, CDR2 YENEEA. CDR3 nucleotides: TGTGCCAGCAGCTTTGACAGACTCACAGATACGCAGTATTTT. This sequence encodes CASSFDRLTDTQYF.

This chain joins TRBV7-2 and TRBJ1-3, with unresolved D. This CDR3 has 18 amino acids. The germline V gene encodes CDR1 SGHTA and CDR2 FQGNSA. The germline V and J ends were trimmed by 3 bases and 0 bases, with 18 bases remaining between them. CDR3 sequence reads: CASSFGSRGRSSGNTIYF. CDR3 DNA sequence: TGTGCCAGCAGCTTCGGTTCGAGAGGAAGAAGCTCTGGAAACACCATATATTTT.

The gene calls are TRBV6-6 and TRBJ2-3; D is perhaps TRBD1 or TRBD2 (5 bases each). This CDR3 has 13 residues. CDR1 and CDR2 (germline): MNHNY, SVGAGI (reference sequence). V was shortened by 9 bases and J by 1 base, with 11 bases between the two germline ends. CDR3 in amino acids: CASRGRGTDTQYF. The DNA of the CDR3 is TGTGCCAGTCGGGGCAGGGGCACAGATACGCAGTATTTT.

The CDR3 spells CASSYRSAGATDTQYF. DNA for the CDR3: TGTGCCAGCAGTTACAGATCAGCGGGGGCCACAGATACGCAGTATTTT. J is TRBJ2-3 and V is TRBV6-5; 8 nucleotides line up with TRBD2. The CDR3 totals 16 residues. Germline CDR1 reads MNHEY; CDR2 reads SVGAGI. J gave up 2 bases and V 2 bases, and 6 bases lay outside the gene matches.